This T cell receptor (beta chain) is drawn from a study of blood T cell repertoires in COVID-19. About the research overall: Sites across the United States, Italy and Spain contributed samples from acute and convalescent COVID-19. PBMCs, B-cell-depleted T cells, or T cells were the source of the cDNA or gDNA that made up the material.

There are 13 residues in the CDR3. With 3 bases removed from V and 4 bases from J, the gap between germline ends came to 10 bases. The table lists this clone with a few counts. Original processing notes: Reference gene primer amplification gave nucleated cell count estimates. Measured with immunoSEQ multiplex PCR; TCRdb has only the in-frame clones, and not every one. V, J and clone size were drawn from that table, and D and trimming were deduced from the DNA. Of 250,000 to 300,000 clones in the sample, approximately 87% were seen once. The source of this sequence is a woman in her twenties or thirties with COVID-19, enrolled during active disease. The J gene is TRBJ2-7, the V gene TRBV12-3 or TRBV12-4; D might be TRBD1 (7 bases). The material sequenced was peripheral blood. CDR3 DNA sequence: TGTGCCAGCAGTTTTCAGGGGGGTTACGAGCAGTACTTC. This translates into CASSFQGGYEQYF.